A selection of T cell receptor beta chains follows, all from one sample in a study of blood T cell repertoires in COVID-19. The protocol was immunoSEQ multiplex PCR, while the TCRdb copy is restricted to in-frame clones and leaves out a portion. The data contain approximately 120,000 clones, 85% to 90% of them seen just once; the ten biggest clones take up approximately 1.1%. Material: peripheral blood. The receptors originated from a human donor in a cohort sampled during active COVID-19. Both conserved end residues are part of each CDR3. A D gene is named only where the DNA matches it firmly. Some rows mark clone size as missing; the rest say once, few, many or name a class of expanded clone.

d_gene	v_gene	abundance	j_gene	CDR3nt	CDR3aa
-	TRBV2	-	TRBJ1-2	TGTGCCAGCAGTGAGTTAGGGGCCTATGGCTACACCTTC	CASSELGAYGYTF
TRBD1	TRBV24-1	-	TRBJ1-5	TGTGCCACCAGTGATAGTCGGGACAGGGTTTATAGCAATCAGCCCCAGCATTTT	CATSDSRDRVYSNQPQHF
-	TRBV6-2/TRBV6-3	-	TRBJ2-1	TGTGCCAGCAGTTACTCCGGGTGGGGAGAGGTCATCAATGAGCAGTTCTTC	CASSYSGWGEVINEQFF
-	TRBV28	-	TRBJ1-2	TGTGCCAGCAGTTTACAGGGAAGGGGCTACACCTTC	CASSLQGRGYTF
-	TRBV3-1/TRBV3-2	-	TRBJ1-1	TGTGCCAGCAGCCAAGAGGGGGGGGCGTTCTCTGAAGCTTTCTTT	CASSQEGGAFSEAFF
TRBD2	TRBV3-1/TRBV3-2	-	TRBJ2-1	TGTGCCAGCAGCCCGAAGCCGGGACTAGCCCCGAAGTCCTACAATGAGCAGTTCTTC	CASSPKPGLAPKSYNEQFF
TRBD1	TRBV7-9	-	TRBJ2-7	TGTGCCAGCAGCGGGACAGGGGAAAGGAACGAGCAGTACTTC	CASSGTGERNEQYF
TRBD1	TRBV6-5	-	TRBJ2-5	TGTGCCAGCAGCGCTATGGACACCAGGGGGGAGACCCAGTACTTC	CASSAMDTRGETQYF
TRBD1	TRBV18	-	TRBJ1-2	TGTGCCAGCTCAACCACATTCGGACAGGGCTATGGCTACACCTTC	CASSTTFGQGYGYTF
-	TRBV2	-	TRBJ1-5	TGTGCCAGCAGTATACAGATTCCAAATCAGCCCCAGCATTTT	CASSIQIPNQPQHF
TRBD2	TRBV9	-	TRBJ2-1	TGTGCCAGCAGCTTAAGGCGGAGTAGCGGGAGGGCCCCGTTGGATGAGCAGTTCTTC	CASSLRRSSGRAPLDEQFF
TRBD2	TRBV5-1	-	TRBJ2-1	TGCGCCAGCAGCTTGGAGGGAGGGCGGGATGAGCAGTTCTTC	CASSLEGGRDEQFF
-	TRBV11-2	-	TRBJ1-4	TGTGCCAGCAGCCGCGGTGCGGGGGGCGTCTTTGAAAAACTGTTTTTT	CASSRGAGGVFEKLFF
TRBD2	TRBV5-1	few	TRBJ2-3	TGCGCCAGCAGCTTGCGTTTGACTAGCGACACAGATACGCAGTATTTT	CASSLRLTSDTDTQYF
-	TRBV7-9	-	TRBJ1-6	TGTGCCAGCAGCCCCACAGGGTTCGGGGCTAATTCACCCCTCCACTTT	CASSPTGFGANSPLHF
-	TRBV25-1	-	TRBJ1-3	TGTGCCAGCAGTGAACAGGGTGCTGGAAACACCATATATTTT	CASSEQGAGNTIYF
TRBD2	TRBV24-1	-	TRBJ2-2	TGTGCCACCAGTGATACTAGCGGGGCCCACACCGGGGAGCTGTTTTTT	CATSDTSGAHTGELFF
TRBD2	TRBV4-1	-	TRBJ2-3	TGCGCCAGCAGCGCTAGCGGGGGCTTAACAGATACGCAGTATTTT	CASSASGGLTDTQYF
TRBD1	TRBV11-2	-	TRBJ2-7	TGTGCCAGCAGCTGGGGACAGCAGCCAACCTACGAGCAGTACTTC	CASSWGQQPTYEQYF
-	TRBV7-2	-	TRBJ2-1	TGTGCCAGCAGACCGGGGGGCCGCACCTACAATGAGCAGTTCTTC	CASRPGGRTYNEQFF
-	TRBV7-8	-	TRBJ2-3	TGTGCCAGCAGCCAAGGGAACGGGGGCACAGATACGCAGTATTTT	CASSQGNGGTDTQYF
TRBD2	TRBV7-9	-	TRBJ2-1	TGTGCCAGCAGCCCAACTAGCGGGAGGGCAAAGAATGAGCAGTTCTTC	CASSPTSGRAKNEQFF
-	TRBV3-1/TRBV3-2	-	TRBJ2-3	TGTGCCAGCAGCCCCTCAGGTCCCACAGATACGCAGTATTTT	CASSPSGPTDTQYF
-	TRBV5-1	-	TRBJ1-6	TGCGCCAGCAGCAGCGGGACCCCAGAAGGCCTCCACTTT	CASSSGTPEGLHF
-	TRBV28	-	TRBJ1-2	TGTGCCAGCAGTTCCATCAGGGTCCCCTATGGCTACACCTTC	CASSSIRVPYGYTF
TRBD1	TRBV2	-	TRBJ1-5	TGTGCCAGCAGTGAAGGGGACAGGGTTCAGCCCCAGCATTTT	CASSEGDRVQPQHF
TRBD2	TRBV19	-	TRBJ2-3	TGTGCCAGTAGTCCTACACTAGCGGAAGGCACAGATACGCAGTATTTT	CASSPTLAEGTDTQYF
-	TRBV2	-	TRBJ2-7	TGTGCCAGCAGTACAGGTGACCACGAGCAGTACTTC	CASSTGDHEQYF
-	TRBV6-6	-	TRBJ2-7	TGTGCCAGCGGAGGACAGTCTTACGAGCAGTACTTC	CASGGQSYEQYF
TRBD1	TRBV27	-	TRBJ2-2	TGTGCCAGCAGTCGACAGGGATACACCGGGGAGCTGTTTTTT	CASSRQGYTGELFF
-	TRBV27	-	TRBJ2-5	TGTGCCACTTCGGATAGGGGAGAGACCCAGTACTTC	CATSDRGETQYF
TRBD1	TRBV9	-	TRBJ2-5	TGTGCCAGCAGCGTAGGACAGGGGGGAGAGACCCAGTACTTC	CASSVGQGGETQYF
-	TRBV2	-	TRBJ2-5	TGTGCCAGCAGATCCGCTAGGCAAGAGACCCAGTACTTC	CASRSARQETQYF
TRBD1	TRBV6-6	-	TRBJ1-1	TGTGCCAGCATCCACAGACAGGGTTTGAACACTGAAGCTTTCTTT	CASIHRQGLNTEAFF
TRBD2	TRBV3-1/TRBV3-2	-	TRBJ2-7	TGTGCCAGCAGCCAAGCGGGACTACTTACCTACGAGCAGTACTTC	CASSQAGLLTYEQYF
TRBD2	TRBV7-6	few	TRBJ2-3	TGTGCCAGCAGCTTAGCGTGGCTAGCGGGAAGGACGGATACGCAGTATTTT	CASSLAWLAGRTDTQYF
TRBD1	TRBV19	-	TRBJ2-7	TGTGCCAGTAGTATAGCCTCAGGGGGCGTATTATACGAGCAGTACTTC	CASSIASGGVLYEQYF
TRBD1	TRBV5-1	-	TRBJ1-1	TGCGCCAGCAGCACGGGGACAGGGGTTTTCAACACTGAAGCTTTCTTT	CASSTGTGVFNTEAFF
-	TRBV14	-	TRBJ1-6	TGTGCCAGCAGCCAAGGCAGGTCTAATTCACCCCTCCACTTT	CASSQGRSNSPLHF
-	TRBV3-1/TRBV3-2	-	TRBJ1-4	TGTGCCACCCCGGGTAAAAACCCCCCGGGGGGTGGTAATGAAAAACTGTTTTTT	CATPGKNPPGGGNEKLFF
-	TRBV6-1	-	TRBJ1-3	TGTGCCAGCAGTGGAACCCGGCAGGCCTCTGGAAACACCATATATTTT	CASSGTRQASGNTIYF
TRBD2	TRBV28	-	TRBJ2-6	TGTGCCAGCAGTTTGAGAACTAGCGGGGCCTCTGGGGCCAACGTCCTGACTTTC	CASSLRTSGASGANVLTF
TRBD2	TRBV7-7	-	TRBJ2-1	TGTGCTAGCAGCCCGAGCGGGAAGGAGCAGTTCTTC	CASSPSGKEQFF
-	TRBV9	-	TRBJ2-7	TGTGCCAGCACCCGAAACCAGGGTAGTTGGTCCGAGCAGTACTTC	CASTRNQGSWSEQYF
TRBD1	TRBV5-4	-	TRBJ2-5	TGTGCCAGCAGCCTCCGGGACAGGGGGCAAGAGACCCAGTACTTC	CASSLRDRGQETQYF
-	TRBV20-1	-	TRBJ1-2	TGCAGTGCTAGTTCAGGTGCTAACTATGGCTACACCTTC	CSASSGANYGYTF
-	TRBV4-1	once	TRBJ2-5	TGCGCCAGCAGCCAAGTTAACCTAGGTTGGTTTGAGTGGGAGACCCAGTACTTC	CASSQVNLGWFEWETQYF
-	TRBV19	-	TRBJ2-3	TGTGCCAGTAGTATCGGACTTGAATTTAGAGATACGCAGTATTTT	CASSIGLEFRDTQYF
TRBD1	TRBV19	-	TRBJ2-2	TGTGCCAGTGGCTGGACAGGGGGCTGGGCCGGGGAGCTGTTTTTT	CASGWTGGWAGELFF
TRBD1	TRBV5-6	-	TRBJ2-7	TGTGCCAGCAGCCCCAGGGGGTACGAGCAGTACTTC	CASSPRGYEQYF
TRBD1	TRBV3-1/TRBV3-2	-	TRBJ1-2	TGTGCCAGCAGCCTTTCGACAGGGGGAAACTATGGCTACACCTTC	CASSLSTGGNYGYTF
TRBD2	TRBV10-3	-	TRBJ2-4	TGTGCCATCAGTGAGTCGGCGGGGGAGGAAAACATTCAGTACTTC	CAISESAGEENIQYF
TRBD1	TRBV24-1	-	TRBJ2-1	TGTGCCACCAGTGGGACAGGGAGTTCTTACTACAATGAGCAGTTCTTC	CATSGTGSSYYNEQFF
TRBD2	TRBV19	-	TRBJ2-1	TGTGCCAGTGGGACTAGCGGGGGAAACAATGAGCAGTTCTTC	CASGTSGGNNEQFF
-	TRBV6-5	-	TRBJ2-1	TGTGCCAGCAGTAGGAGCCGGCGGTCCTACAATGAGCAGTTCTTC	CASSRSRRSYNEQFF
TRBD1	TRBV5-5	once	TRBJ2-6	TGTGCCAGCAGCTTAGTCCGGGACAGTGCCTCTGGGGCCAACGTCCTGACTTTC	CASSLVRDSASGANVLTF
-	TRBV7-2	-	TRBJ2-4	TGTGCCAGCAGCTTCGGGGAAAAAAACATTCAGTACTTC	CASSFGEKNIQYF
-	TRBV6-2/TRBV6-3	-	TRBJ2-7	TGTGCCAGCAGTTACGGGGCAGACGGCTCCTACGAGCAGTACTTC	CASSYGADGSYEQYF
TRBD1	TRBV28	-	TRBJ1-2	TGTGCCAGCAGTCCTACCGGGACAGGGGGGTGGGTCTATGGCTACACCTTC	CASSPTGTGGWVYGYTF